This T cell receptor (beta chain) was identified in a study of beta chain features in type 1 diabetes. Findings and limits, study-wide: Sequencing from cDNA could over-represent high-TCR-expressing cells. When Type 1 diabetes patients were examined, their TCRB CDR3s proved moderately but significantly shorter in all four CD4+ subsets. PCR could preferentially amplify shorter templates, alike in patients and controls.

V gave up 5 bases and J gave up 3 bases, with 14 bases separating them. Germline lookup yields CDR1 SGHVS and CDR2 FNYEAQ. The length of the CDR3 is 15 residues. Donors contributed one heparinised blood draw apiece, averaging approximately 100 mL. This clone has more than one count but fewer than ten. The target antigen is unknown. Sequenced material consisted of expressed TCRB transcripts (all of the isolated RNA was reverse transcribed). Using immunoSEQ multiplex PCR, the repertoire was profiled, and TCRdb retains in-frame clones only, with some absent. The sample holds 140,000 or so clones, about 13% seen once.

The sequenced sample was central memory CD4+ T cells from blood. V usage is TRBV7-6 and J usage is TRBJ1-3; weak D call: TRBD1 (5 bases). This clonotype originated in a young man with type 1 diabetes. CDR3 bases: TGTGCCAGCAGCAGATACGGACAAGGTGGAAACACCATATATTTT. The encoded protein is CASSRYGQGGNTIYF.